What follows describes a single T cell receptor (beta chain). The data derive from a study of blood T cell repertoires in COVID-19. Study-wide background: Samples of COVID-19 (acute and convalescent) were obtained from the United States, Italy and Spain. Nucleic acid was either cDNA or gDNA, and it came from T cells, B-cell-depleted T cells, or PBMCs.

Germline CDR1 is KGHSH and CDR2 is LQKENI. J lost 3 bases, V lost 5 bases, and 1 base had no gene match. The CDR3 consists of 13 residues. Sequencing was performed with immunoSEQ multiplex PCR; in TCRdb, only in-frame clones are kept and a portion is missing. This sample carries 35,000 to 45,000 clones, about 85% of them seen once, and the ten largest clones take 30% to 35%. The chain combines TRBV18 with TRBJ1-3, with TRBD1 identical over 7 bases. Material for sequencing was peripheral blood. The sequence was collected from a woman older than 75 with acute or convalescent COVID-19. CDR3 bases: TGTGCCAGCTCAGGACAGGATGGAAACACCATATATTTT. Translating it yields CASSGQDGNTIYF.